This TCR beta chain is drawn from a study of cytomegalovirus exposure and HLA in healthy donors. The primer mix had 60 Vbeta and 13 Jbeta primers. Produced via immunoSEQ multiplex PCR; TCRdb's table is partial and in-frame only. The sample has roughly 80,000 clones, less than 80% seen once. The CDR3 runs 14 residues. Germline loops: CDR1 GTSNPN, CDR2 SVGIG (reference sequence). Trimming took 6 bases from V and 0 from J; bases not matched to a gene: 7. The receptor was derived from a woman in her forties in good health and CMV-seronegative. Specimen: PBMCs. This rearrangement joins TRBV30 to TRBJ2-7; 8 bases are shared with TRBD1. CDR3 bases: TGTGCCTGCTTCAGGGGGCCAAGCTCCTACGAGCAGTACTTC. This translates into CACFRGPSSYEQYF. The variable domain in full, completed from reference TRBV30 and TRBJ2-7, reads SQTIHQWPATLVQPVGSPLSLECTVEGTSNPNLYWYRQAAGRGLQLLFYSVGIGQISSEVPQNLSASRPQDRQFILSSKKLLLSDSGFYLCACFRGPSSYEQYFGPGTRLTVT.